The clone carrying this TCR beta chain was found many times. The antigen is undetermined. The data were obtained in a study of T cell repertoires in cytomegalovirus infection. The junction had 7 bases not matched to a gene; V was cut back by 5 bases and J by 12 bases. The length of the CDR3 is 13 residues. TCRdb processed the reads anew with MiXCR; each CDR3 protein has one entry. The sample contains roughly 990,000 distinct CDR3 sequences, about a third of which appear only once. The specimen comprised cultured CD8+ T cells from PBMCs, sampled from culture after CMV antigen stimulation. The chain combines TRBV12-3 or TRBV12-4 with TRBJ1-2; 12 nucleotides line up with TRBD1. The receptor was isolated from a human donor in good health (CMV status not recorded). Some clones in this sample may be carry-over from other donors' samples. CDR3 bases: TGTGCCAGCAGTCCCGGGACAGGGGGCGCAAACACCTTC. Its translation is CASSPGTGGANTF.